These T cell receptor beta chains were read from a single sample in a study of T cells expressing NK-cell markers. TCRdb reworked the 5' RACE reads into one entry per CDR3 protein, no DNA. The sample features 450,000 to 600,000 distinct CDR3 sequences, with 3.5% to 4.5% in its top ten. The sequencing input was blood T cells: a sorted CD56 or NKG2C T cell subset, CD4+ or CD8+ T cells, or bulk PBMC T cells (not recorded which). The receptors originated from a man younger than 35 in good health. Each CDR3 is given with its conserved first and last residue.

v_gene	len	j_gene	CDR3aa
TRBV12-3/TRBV12-4	14	TRBJ2-4	CASSPRDRGNIQYF
TRBV5-5	18	TRBJ2-6	CASSLGGLAISGANVLTF
TRBV5-6	15	TRBJ2-4	CASSLALLLTNIQYF
TRBV7-9	14	TRBJ2-1	CASSPPARDRPQFF
TRBV27	14	TRBJ1-2	CASSKQRGNYGYTF
TRBV7-2	16	TRBJ2-1	CASSFLAGGIYNEQFF
TRBV7-6	15	TRBJ2-2	CASSLETGGTGELFF
TRBV5-1	14	TRBJ2-1	CASSLATDYNEQFF
TRBV7-9	15	TRBJ1-1	CASSLGRGQRTEAFF
TRBV29-1	16	TRBJ2-5	CSVEDRLAGGPETQYF
TRBV27	14	TRBJ2-7	CASSGLAGAHEQYF
TRBV9	14	TRBJ2-7	CASSPEGGTYEQYF
TRBV11-3	17	TRBJ2-3	CASSSKREGQGTDTQYF
TRBV24-1	15	TRBJ2-1	CATSDPTSSYNEQFF
TRBV6-5	18	TRBJ2-2	CASSLGLAGASNTGELFF
TRBV7-9	15	TRBJ2-5	CASSLTRDRGETQYF
TRBV29-1	15	TRBJ2-7	CSVGFSGSKSYEQYF
TRBV6-2/TRBV6-3	20	TRBJ1-1	CASSYSRWGGQGVKNTEAFF
TRBV6-5	15	TRBJ2-3	CASSYESGGTDTQYF
TRBV12-3/TRBV12-4	13	TRBJ1-1	CASSGGQGTEAFF
TRBV10-3	15	TRBJ2-1	CAISSGAPPYNEQFF
TRBV3-1	16	TRBJ2-1	CASSGFREGSYNEQFF
TRBV24-1	15	TRBJ2-1	CATARGATDYNEQFF
TRBV20-1	16	TRBJ2-1	CSARQKIGDHYNEQFF
TRBV20-1	15	TRBJ2-1	CSARPLRTRYNEQFF
TRBV29-1	13	TRBJ1-3	CSVSTGYGNTIYF
TRBV7-2	16	TRBJ2-1	CASSLVLAGGDNEQFF
TRBV12-3/TRBV12-4	12	TRBJ1-1	CASSWVEGEAFF
TRBV9	18	TRBJ2-1	CASSGRDGDFGSYNEQFF
TRBV6-5	14	TRBJ2-1	CASDSAEGFDEQFF
TRBV7-6	16	TRBJ2-1	CASSATPLTGTNEQFF
TRBV6-6	13	TRBJ2-1	CASSPQGINEQFF
TRBV11-2	15	TRBJ1-6	CASSITGQGVSPLHF
TRBV29-1	16	TRBJ2-2	CSVEPRGTANTGELFF
TRBV14	13	TRBJ2-1	CASSLLRDDEQFF
TRBV6-1	13	TRBJ2-1	CASGAGGGNEQFF
TRBV12-3/TRBV12-4	15	TRBJ2-2	CASSSDATRFGELFF
TRBV3-1	12	TRBJ1-1	CASSRGGTEAFF
TRBV5-1	11	TRBJ2-1	CASSWGIEQFF
TRBV12-3/TRBV12-4	13	TRBJ2-7	CATARGDSYEQYF
TRBV5-1	15	TRBJ1-1	CASSLDSGVGLEAFF
TRBV5-4	14	TRBJ2-5	CASSLTGREETQYF
TRBV25-1	12	TRBJ2-2	CASSEVTGELFF
TRBV7-8	16	TRBJ2-5	CASSLRTPVMVETQYF
TRBV7-8	18	TRBJ2-1	CASSSGLAGGPFGNEQFF
TRBV20-1	14	TRBJ2-7	CSARGPSTSYEQYF
TRBV3-1	17	TRBJ2-1	CASSQFSSVSSYNEQFF
TRBV28	17	TRBJ2-3	CASSLGGGRIGTDTQYF
TRBV6-2/TRBV6-3	14	TRBJ1-2	CASRSTGEGYGYTF
TRBV27	14	TRBJ2-1	CASSPRPLYNEQFF
TRBV7-3	16	TRBJ2-3	CASSPDRGPSTDTQYF
TRBV20-1	15	TRBJ2-5	CSARGAGTLQETQYF
TRBV5-1	14	TRBJ2-1	CASSLEGDGDEQFF
TRBV5-6	16	TRBJ1-4	CASSLDRQGADEKLFF